This T cell receptor beta chain was retrieved from a study of blood T cell repertoires in COVID-19. Per the original methods: Nucleated cell number was recorded as an estimate derived from reference gene primer amplification. Method: immunoSEQ multiplex PCR; TCRdb's copy keeps in-frame clones and lacks some. That table is the source of V, J and clone size, and D and trimming were worked out from the DNA. In the table there are 55,000 to 75,000 clones, around 77% of which are singletons. CDR1 and CDR2 (germline): ENHRY, SYGVKD. With 8 bases removed from V and 6 bases from J, the gap between germline ends came to 16 bases. The CDR3 totals 13 residues.

This chain uses TRBV10-3 with TRBJ1-2, with a weak D call TRBD1 (6 bases). The sample taken for sequencing was peripheral blood. The sequence was collected from a man older than 75 with active or convalescent COVID-19. In DNA form, the CDR3 reads TGTGCCATCGGGAGAGAAAGGGACAATGGCTACACCTTC. Residues: CAIGRERDNGYTF.